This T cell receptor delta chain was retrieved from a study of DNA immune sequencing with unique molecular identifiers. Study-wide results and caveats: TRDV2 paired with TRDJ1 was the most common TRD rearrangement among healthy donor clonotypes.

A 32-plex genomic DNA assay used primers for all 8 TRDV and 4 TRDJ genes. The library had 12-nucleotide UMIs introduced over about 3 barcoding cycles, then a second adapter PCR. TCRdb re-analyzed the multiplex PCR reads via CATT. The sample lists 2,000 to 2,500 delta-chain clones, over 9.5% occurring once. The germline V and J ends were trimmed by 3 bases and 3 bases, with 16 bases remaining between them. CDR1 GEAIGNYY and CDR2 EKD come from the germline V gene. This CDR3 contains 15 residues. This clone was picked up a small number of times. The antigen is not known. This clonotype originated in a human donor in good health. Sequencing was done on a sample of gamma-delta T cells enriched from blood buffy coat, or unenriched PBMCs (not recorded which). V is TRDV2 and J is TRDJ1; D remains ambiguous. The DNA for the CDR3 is TGTGCCTGTGACGTTATGGGTATCTTAGCCGATAAACTCATCTTT. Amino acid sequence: CACDVMGILADKLIF.